By sample share, the clone carrying this T cell receptor beta chain is large. Each library started from about 15 ng of total RNA using the QIAseq Immune Repertoire TCR panel. MiXCR, applied by TCRdb to the reads, yields one record per CDR3 protein. Found here are around 440 distinct CDR3 sequences, 7% to 7.5% of them singletons; the top ten hold 15% to 20%. These data originate in a study of circulating CD8 cells and anti-PD-1 response in melanoma. Sorting of live CD3+CD8+TCRalphabeta+ cells by PD-1 and/or TIGIT gave four subsets. CDR1 is MGHRA, CDR2 YSYEKL, per germline. V gave up 4 bases and J gave up 8 bases, with 11 bases separating them. The CDR3 runs 12 residues.

This TCR was recovered from a human donor with melanoma. Sequenced here: CD8+ T cells from PBMCs, sampled at baseline or after one month of anti-PD-1 therapy (not recorded which). The chain joins TRBV4-1 to TRBJ1-2, with D perhaps TRBD1 (6 bases). This CDR3 reads CASSLNRDGYTF. CDR3 nucleotide sequence: TGCGCCAGCAGCCTAAACAGGGACGGCTACACCTTC.